These 30 T cell receptor beta chains came from one sample sequenced in a study of T cells in localized non-small cell lung cancer. Data came from immunoSEQ multiplex PCR; TCRdb stores just in-frame clones and leaves some out. The sample shows 15,000 to 20,000 clones, about four fifths of them seen only once. The input for sequencing was peripheral blood, taken before any cancer treatment. Source of these receptors: a male donor aged 60 or over with stage I lung adenocarcinoma.

The chain is built from TRBV19 and TRBJ2-3; 12 bases agree with TRBD2. Germline V gene sequence: CDR1 LNHDA, CDR2 SQIVND (reference sequence). The length of the CDR3 is 16 residues. Germline trimming cut 8 bases from V and 0 bases from J; bases unmatched to any gene: 6. The CDR3 loop is CASRLAGVSSTDTQYF. The CDR3 nucleotides are TGTGCCAGTCGACTAGCGGGAGTCTCTAGCACAGATACGCAGTATTTT.

This sequence joins TRBV19 and TRBJ1-5; the match to TRBD1 covers 7 bases. Germline CDR1 and CDR2: LNHDA and SQIVND (reference sequence). Trimming took 3 bases from V and 1 from J; bases not matched to a gene: 9. This CDR3 comprises 17 residues. The chain's CDR3 is CASSILQGRGSNQPQHF. DNA for the CDR3: TGTGCCAGTAGTATCCTACAGGGGCGAGGAAGCAATCAGCCCCAGCATTTT.

V usage is TRBV2 and J usage is TRBJ1-2; unclear D gene. V gave up 7 bases and J gave up 6 bases, with 12 bases separating them. This CDR3 has 12 amino acids. CDR1 is SNHLY and CDR2 is FYNNEI in the germline V gene. Here the CDR3 reads CASIPDKDGYTF. The CDR3 DNA reads TGTGCCAGCATTCCAGACAAGGATGGCTACACCTTC.

The rearrangement uses TRBV5-1 and TRBJ1-5; D is perhaps TRBD1 (5 bases). The CDR3 has 15 residues. Germline CDR1 is SGHRS and CDR2 is YFSETQ. The ends were cut back, 4 bases at V and 4 bases at J, with 15 bases in the middle. CDR3 nucleotide sequence: TGCGCCAGCAGCCCCGGGACCGGGGGGAATCAGCCCCAGCATTTT. Translation: CASSPGTGGNQPQHF.

This clone was found a few times. V and J are TRBV5-6 and TRBJ1-2, with 7 bases fitting TRBD1. CDR1 is SGHDT and CDR2 is YYEEEE in the germline V gene. Germline trimming cut 4 bases from V and 3 bases from J; bases unmatched to any gene: 6. The CDR3 is 14 amino acids. The CDR3 sequence is CASSGNRGDYGYTF. CDR3 coding DNA: TGTGCCAGCAGCGGGAACAGGGGAGACTATGGCTACACCTTC.

This clone has more than one count but fewer than ten. This sequence joins TRBV29-1 and TRBJ2-7; TRBD2 is a possible D gene (6 bases). CDR3 length: 13 residues. The germline V gene encodes CDR1 SQVTM and CDR2 ANQGSEA. V was shortened by 3 bases and J by 7 bases, with 16 bases between the two germline ends. This CDR3 is CSVDEMGLEEQYF. The CDR3 region has the DNA TGCAGCGTTGACGAGATGGGACTCGAAGAGCAGTACTTC.

This chain uses TRBV7-9 with TRBJ1-2, with a weak D call TRBD1 (5 bases). The CDR3 consists of 13 residues. Trimming pared 6 bases from V and 3 bases from J, leaving 11 bases between. Germline-derived CDR1 and CDR2 are SEHNR and FQNEAQ (reference sequence). The CDR3 sequence is CASSPTTDYGYTF. In DNA, the CDR3 is TGTGCCAGCAGTCCGACGACAGACTATGGCTACACCTTC.

This clone has only one observation. The chain has TRBV9 and TRBJ1-1; D is possibly TRBD1 (5 bases). V lost 0 bases and J lost 0, with 9 bases in between. CDR1 is SGDLS, CDR2 YYNGEE, per germline. The CDR3 spans 15 residues. The CDR3 loop reads CASSVGAGLNTEAFF. The CDR3 DNA reads TGTGCCAGCAGCGTAGGGGCAGGGCTGAACACTGAAGCTTTCTTT.

The V and J genes are TRBV7-8 and TRBJ2-7; D gene unclear. The germline V gene has CDR1 SGHVS and CDR2 FQNEAQ. This CDR3 contains 13 residues. V was shortened by 8 bases and J by 0 bases, with 11 bases between the two germline ends. The CDR3 reads CASRVAGSYEQYF. The CDR3 nucleotides are TGTGCCAGCCGGGTGGCAGGCTCCTACGAGCAGTACTTC.

V gene TRBV7-2 combines with J gene TRBJ2-7; 7 bases align to TRBD2. This CDR3 contains 14 residues. J lost 2 bases, V lost 5 bases, and 6 bases had no gene match. Germline CDR1 SGHTA, CDR2 FQGNSA. The CDR3 reads CASSLVGGAYEQYF. CDR3 nucleotides: TGTGCCAGCAGCCTGGTTGGGGGGGCCTACGAGCAGTACTTC.

In nucleotides, the CDR3 is TGTGCCAGTAGTAACCCTTCCAGGGGAGCCAAAAACATTCAGTACTTC. Translated: CASSNPSRGAKNIQYF. This chain connects TRBV19 to TRBJ2-4; perhaps TRBD1 as D (6 bases). CDR3 length equals 16 residues. Germline values: CDR1 LNHDA, CDR2 SQIVND (reference sequence). The ends were cut back, 4 bases at V and 0 bases at J, with 13 bases in the middle.

This chain uses TRBV2 with TRBJ2-7; possibly TRBD2 for D (5 bases). The CDR3 loop spans 17 amino acids. V was pared by 3 bases and J by 0 bases, with 18 bases between. CDR1 SNHLY and CDR2 FYNNEI come from the germline V gene. The CDR3 nucleotides read TGTGCCAGCAGTGAGTTCAGCGGACTTACCACCTCCTACGAGCAGTACTTC. Its protein is CASSEFSGLTTSYEQYF.

The rearrangement joins TRBV18 to TRBJ2-7; TRBD2 might be the D (5 bases). This CDR3 spans 14 amino acids. The germline V gene encodes CDR1 KGHSH and CDR2 LQKENI. V lost 5 bases, J lost 7 bases, and 18 bases lay in between. CDR3 nucleotides: TGTGCCAGCTCATCGGACGGGAACCTCGGGGAGCAGTACTTC. Amino acid sequence: CASSSDGNLGEQYF.

The V gene is TRBV29-1, the J gene TRBJ2-5; no clear D gene. Germline assignment: CDR1 SQVTM and CDR2 ANQGSEA. This CDR3 has 13 amino acids. V was clipped by 4 bases and J by 1 base, with 10 bases between them. CDR3 region: CSVVVYPQETQYF. As DNA, the CDR3 is TGCAGCGTTGTCGTTTACCCCCAAGAGACCCAGTACTTC.

The genes are TRBV7-9 and TRBJ2-2; maybe TRBD1 (6 bases). CDR1 is SEHNR, CDR2 FQNEAQ, per germline (reference sequence). V lost 6 bases and J lost 6, with 11 bases in between. The CDR3 extends over 13 amino acids. DNA for the CDR3: TGTGCCAGCAGACAACAGGGTTCCGGGGAGCTGTTTTTT. Its translation: CASRQQGSGELFF.

The gene calls are TRBV28 and TRBJ2-3; 15 nucleotides align to TRBD2. Germline lookup yields CDR1 MDHEN and CDR2 SYDVKM. This CDR3 is 18 amino acids long. With 2 bases clipped from V and 2 bases from J, the junction kept 5 bases outside the gene matches. The CDR3, as DNA: TGTGCCAGCAGTTTACTGGGACTAGCGGGAGGACCCACAGATACGCAGTATTTT. Its protein is CASSLLGLAGGPTDTQYF. The complete variable domain, with remaining parts taken from reference TRBV28 and TRBJ2-3, reads DVKVTQSSRYLVKRTGEKVFLECVQDMDHENMFWYRQDPGLGLRLIYFSYDVKMKEKGDIPEGYSVSREKKERFSLILESASTNQTSMYLCASSLLGLAGGPTDTQYFGPGTRLTVL.

The sample holds one count of this clone. V and J are TRBV7-2 and TRBJ2-3; 7 positions agree with TRBD2. The V gene's germline CDR1 is SGHTA and CDR2 FQGNSA. The CDR3 contains 17 residues. J was trimmed by 0 bases and V by 5 bases; bases with no gene match: 11. The CDR3 coding sequence is TGTGCCAGCAGCCGGGGACTAATCATCACTAGCACAGATACGCAGTATTTT. It codes for CASSRGLIITSTDTQYF.

This chain uses TRBV10-3 with TRBJ2-3; 7 bases match TRBD1. Germline V gene lookup returns CDR1 ENHRY and CDR2 SYGVKD. The CDR3 extends over 13 amino acids. Unmatched junction bases numbered 2, after V lost 8 bases and J lost 0 bases. The CDR3 reads CAIGTASTDTQYF. DNA of the CDR3: TGTGCCATCGGGACAGCTAGCACAGATACGCAGTATTTT.

This rearrangement joins TRBV7-3 to TRBJ2-3, with D unclear. CDR3 size: 14 residues. Germline assignment: CDR1 SGHTA and CDR2 FQGTGA. V lost 2 bases, J lost 1 base, and 7 bases lay in between. The CDR3 region has the DNA TGTGCCAGCAGCTTATCAGTCGGCACAGATACGCAGTATTTT. It specifies CASSLSVGTDTQYF.

CDR3 DNA sequence: TGTGCCAGCAGTTACTCAACGGGTGACACTGAAGCTTTCTTT. Translated, it gives CASSYSTGDTEAFF. The rearrangement links TRBV6-5 to TRBJ1-1; D unresolved. Germline CDR1 and CDR2: MNHEY and SVGAGI. The V end lost 0 bases, the J end lost 3 bases, and 8 bases lay between the germline ends. This CDR3 spans 14 amino acids.

The genes are TRBV27 and TRBJ2-1, with D tentatively TRBD1 or TRBD2 (5 bases each). The CDR3 length is 13 residues. Trimming stripped 6 bases from V and 6 bases from J, with 12 bases between. The germline V gene encodes CDR1 MNHEY and CDR2 SMNVEV (reference sequence). CDR3 in amino acids: CASRGTGRNEQFF. CDR3 DNA: TGTGCCAGCAGGGGTACGGGACGCAATGAGCAGTTCTTC.

This sequence joins TRBV28 and TRBJ1-4, with 8 bases matching TRBD1. V trimming: 4 bases; J trimming: 7 bases; junction bases outside the gene matches: 11. The CDR3 has 16 amino acids. CDR1 MDHEN and CDR2 SYDVKM come from the germline V gene. DNA for the CDR3: TGTGCCAGCAGTTCCAAATCGACAGGGGAGTCTGAAAAACTGTTTTTT. This codes for CASSSKSTGESEKLFF.

This clone was seen more than once but under ten times. The chain joins TRBV5-4 to TRBJ1-2, with TRBD1 identical over 9 bases. CDR1 and CDR2 (germline): SGHNT, YYREEE (reference sequence). The CDR3 spans 18 residues. Trimming removed 0 bases from V and 2 bases from J; junction bases left unmatched: 11. The CDR3 DNA follows: TGTGCCAGCAGCTTGGGGGGGGACAGGGCCGTCGACAACTATGGCTACACCTTC. It yields the protein CASSLGGDRAVDNYGYTF.

The chain employs TRBV29-1 and TRBJ2-7; weak D call: TRBD1 (5 bases). V lost 3 bases, J lost 0 bases, and 9 bases lay in between. There are 13 residues in the CDR3. Per germline, CDR1 SQVTM and CDR2 ANQGSEA. This chain's CDR3 is CSVEGRDSYEQYF. CDR3 sequence (DNA): TGCAGCGTTGAGGGCAGGGACTCCTACGAGCAGTACTTC.

The chain uses TRBV30 and TRBJ1-1, with D perhaps matching TRBD1 (5 bases). Germline CDR1 GTSNPN, CDR2 SVGIG (reference sequence). V was shortened by 0 bases and J by 0 bases, with 11 bases between the two germline ends. The CDR3 covers 15 residues. CDR3 protein: CAWSVWRGMNTEAFF. Here the CDR3 DNA reads TGTGCCTGGAGTGTATGGAGGGGAATGAACACTGAAGCTTTCTTT.

For this clone: One end of the junction does not line up with germline, which may come from a read error. The rearrangement joins TRBV7-7 to TRBJ2-2, with 7 bases that match TRBD2. Germline loops: CDR1 SSHAT, CDR2 FNYEAQ (reference sequence). This CDR3 contains 13 residues. This CDR3 is CASSPREDGELFF. CDR3 nucleotides: TGTGCTAGCAGCCCCCGGGAGGACGGGGAGCTGTTTTTT.

This chain uses TRBV18 with TRBJ1-1; a possible D gene is TRBD1 (5 bases). Germline CDR1 is KGHSH and CDR2 is LQKENI. The CDR3 has 18 amino acids. Trimming took 3 bases from V and 0 from J, leaving 20 bases between them. The CDR3: CASSPTGTLVRMNTEAFF. DNA for the CDR3: TGTGCCAGCTCACCTACCGGGACCCTTGTGCGGATGAACACTGAAGCTTTCTTT.

This chain joins TRBV15 and TRBJ2-1; D may be TRBD1 (5 bases). CDR1 is LNHNV and CDR2 is YYDKDF in the germline V gene (reference sequence). The CDR3 length is 15 residues. V lost 2 bases and J 5 bases, leaving 13 bases between the germline ends. CDR3 nucleotide sequence: TGTGCCACCAGCAGAAGGGGCAGTGGCCACAATGAGCAGTTCTTC. Translation gives CATSRRGSGHNEQFF.

V usage is TRBV4-3 and J usage is TRBJ2-5; D ambiguous. Deletions cut 5 bases from V and 2 bases from J, with 9 bases between. The germline CDR1 and CDR2 sequences are LGHNA and YSLEER. The CDR3 contains 13 residues. CDR3 sequence reads: CASSATSQETQYF. For the CDR3, the DNA is TGCGCCAGCAGCGCGACGTCTCAAGAGACCCAGTACTTC.

The chain combines TRBV28 with TRBJ2-7; no reliable D call. CDR1 MDHEN and CDR2 SYDVKM come from the germline V gene. The V end was cut by 3 bases, the J end by 0 bases, with 9 bases between. This CDR3 is 14 amino acids long. In DNA, the CDR3 is TGTGCCAGCAGTTTCGATAGGAGCTCCTACGAGCAGTACTTC. Translating it yields CASSFDRSSYEQYF. Using reference TRBV28 and TRBJ2-7 for the parts outside the CDR3, the full variable domain is DVKVTQSSRYLVKRTGEKVFLECVQDMDHENMFWYRQDPGLGLRLIYFSYDVKMKEKGDIPEGYSVSREKKERFSLILESASTNQTSMYLCASSFDRSSYEQYFGPGTRLTVT.